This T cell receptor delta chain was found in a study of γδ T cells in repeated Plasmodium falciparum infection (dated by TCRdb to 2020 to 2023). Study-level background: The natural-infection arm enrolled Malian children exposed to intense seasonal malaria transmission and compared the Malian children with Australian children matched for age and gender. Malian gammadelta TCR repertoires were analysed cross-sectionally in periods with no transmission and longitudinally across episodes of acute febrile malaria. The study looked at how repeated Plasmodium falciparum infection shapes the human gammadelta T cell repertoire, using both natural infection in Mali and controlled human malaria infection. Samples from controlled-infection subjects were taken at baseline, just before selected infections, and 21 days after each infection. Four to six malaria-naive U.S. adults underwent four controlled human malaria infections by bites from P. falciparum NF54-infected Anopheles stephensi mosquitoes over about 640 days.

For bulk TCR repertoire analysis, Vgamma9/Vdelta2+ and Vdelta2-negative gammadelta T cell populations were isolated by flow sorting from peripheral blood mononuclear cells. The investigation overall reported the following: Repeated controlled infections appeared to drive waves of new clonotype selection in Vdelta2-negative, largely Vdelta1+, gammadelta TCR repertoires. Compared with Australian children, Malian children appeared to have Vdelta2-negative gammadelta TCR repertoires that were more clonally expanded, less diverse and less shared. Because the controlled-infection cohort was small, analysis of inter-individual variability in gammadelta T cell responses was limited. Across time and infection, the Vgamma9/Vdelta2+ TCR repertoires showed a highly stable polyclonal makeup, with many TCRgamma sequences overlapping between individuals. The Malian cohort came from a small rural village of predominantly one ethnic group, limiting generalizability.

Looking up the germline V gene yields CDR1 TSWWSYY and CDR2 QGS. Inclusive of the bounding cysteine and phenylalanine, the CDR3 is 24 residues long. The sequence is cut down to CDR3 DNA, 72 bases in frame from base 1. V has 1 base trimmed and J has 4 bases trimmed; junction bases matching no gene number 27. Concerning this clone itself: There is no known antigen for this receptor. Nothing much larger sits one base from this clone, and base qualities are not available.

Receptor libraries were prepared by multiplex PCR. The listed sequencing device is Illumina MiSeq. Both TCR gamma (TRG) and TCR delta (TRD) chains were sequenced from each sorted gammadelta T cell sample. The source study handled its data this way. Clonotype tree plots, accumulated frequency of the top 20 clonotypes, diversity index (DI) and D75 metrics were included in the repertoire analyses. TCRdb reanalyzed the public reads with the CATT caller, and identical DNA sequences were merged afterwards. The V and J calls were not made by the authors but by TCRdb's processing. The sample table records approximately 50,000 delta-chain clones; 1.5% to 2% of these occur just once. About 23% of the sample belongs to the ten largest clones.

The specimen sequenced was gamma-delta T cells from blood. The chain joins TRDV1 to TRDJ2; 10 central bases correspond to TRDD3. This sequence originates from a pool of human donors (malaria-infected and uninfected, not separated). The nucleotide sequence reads TGTGCTCTTGGGGAACCTGGGCCCCGCCTTCCTTATGTACTGGGGGATCCTTGGACAGCACAACTCTTCTTT. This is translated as CALGEPGPRLPYVLGDPWTAQLFF.